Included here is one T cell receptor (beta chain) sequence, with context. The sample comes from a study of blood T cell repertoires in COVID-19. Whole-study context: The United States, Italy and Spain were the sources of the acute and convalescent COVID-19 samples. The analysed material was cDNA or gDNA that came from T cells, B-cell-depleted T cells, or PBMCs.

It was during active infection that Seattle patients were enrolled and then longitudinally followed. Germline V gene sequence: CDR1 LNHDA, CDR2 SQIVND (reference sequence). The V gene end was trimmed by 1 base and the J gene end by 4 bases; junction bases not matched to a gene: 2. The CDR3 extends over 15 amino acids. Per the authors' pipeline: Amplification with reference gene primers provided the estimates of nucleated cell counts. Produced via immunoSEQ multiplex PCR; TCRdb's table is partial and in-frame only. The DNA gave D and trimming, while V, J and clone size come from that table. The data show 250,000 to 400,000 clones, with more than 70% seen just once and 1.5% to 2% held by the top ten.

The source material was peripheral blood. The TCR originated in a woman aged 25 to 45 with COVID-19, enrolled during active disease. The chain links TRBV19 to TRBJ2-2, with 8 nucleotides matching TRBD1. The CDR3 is CASSIGTGTTGELFF. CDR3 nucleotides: TGTGCCAGTAGTATAGGGACAGGGACCACCGGGGAGCTGTTTTTT.